The clone carrying this T cell receptor (beta chain) was counted a few times. Trimming took 0 bases from V and 3 from J, leaving 16 bases between them. Germline V lookup: CDR1 SGHDT, CDR2 YYEEEE. The CDR3 is made up of 16 amino acids. The cohort comprised adults aged roughly 18 to 90 years residing in approximately 22 US areas. The data stem from a study of blood T cell repertoires in COVID-19. Here immunoSEQ multiplex PCR was the method, and the copy in TCRdb shows in-frame clones only, minus some. In the table there are about 370,000 clones, about nine tenths of which are singletons. The sample comprised PBMCs or T cells enriched from blood (not recorded which). The sequence was obtained from a woman in her thirties who had recovered from COVID-19. The rearrangement links TRBV5-6 to TRBJ2-7, with a weak D call TRBD1 (6 bases). In nucleotides, the CDR3 is TGTGCCAGCAGCTTGGAAGCCGGGACACTACTCTACGAGCAGTACTTC. As protein: CASSLEAGTLLYEQYF.